This TCR beta chain was identified in a study of Graves' ophthalmopathy and Graves' hyperthyroidism. Study results and caveats: Most thyroid-expanded clonotypes exceeding 0.001 frequency were also found in blood.

Scientists amplified the TCR beta CDR3 regions from RNA transcripts. An opening RT-PCR round employed HTBI primers and preceded a second-round multiplex PCR. TCRdb itself ran the multiplex PCR reads through MiXCR, one entry per CDR3 protein. This table has 1 million to 1.3 million distinct CDR3 sequences, about 35% appearing once. Note on this clonotype: Its antigen is still unknown.

The hyperthyroidism patients had a new diagnosis of under 2 months' duration and were aged 18 to 65. Clinicians made diagnoses from clinical symptoms, serum thyroxine, TRAb, thyroid ultrasound and orbital computed tomography. Sequenced: peripheral blood or thyroid tissue (not recorded which). This clonotype originated in an adult man with Graves' hyperthyroidism.

The CDR3 region has the DNA TGTGCCAGCAGCTTAGTGTCAGGGGGCGGTGGCTATGGCTACACCTTC. Amino acids: CASSLVSGGGGYGYTF. This chain joins TRBV11-2 and TRBJ1-2; 8 positions match TRBD1. With V trimmed by 1 base and J by 4 bases, 8 bases remained unmatched. The CDR3 totals 16 residues. Germline CDR1 reads SGHAT; CDR2 reads FQNNGV.